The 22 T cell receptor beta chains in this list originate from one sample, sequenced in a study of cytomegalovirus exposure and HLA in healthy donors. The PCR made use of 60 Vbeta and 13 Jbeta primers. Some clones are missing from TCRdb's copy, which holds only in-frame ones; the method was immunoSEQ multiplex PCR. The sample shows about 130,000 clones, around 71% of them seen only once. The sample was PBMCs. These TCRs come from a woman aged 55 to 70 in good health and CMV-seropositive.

The CDR3 loop reads CASSLRGHSNQPQHF. Here the CDR3 DNA reads TGTGCCAGCAGCCTAAGAGGACATAGCAATCAGCCCCAGCATTTT. The chain joins TRBV5-6 to TRBJ1-5, with TRBD1 as a possible D gene (5 bases). From germline, CDR1 is SGHDT and CDR2 YYEEEE. This CDR3 comprises 15 residues. Trimming left V 4 bases short and J 0 bases short, with 11 bases between.

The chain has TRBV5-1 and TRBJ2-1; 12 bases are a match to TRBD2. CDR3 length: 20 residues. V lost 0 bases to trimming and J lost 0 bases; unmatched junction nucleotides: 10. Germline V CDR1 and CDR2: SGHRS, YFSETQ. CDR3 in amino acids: CASSLVITSGGRSSYNEQFF. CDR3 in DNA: TGCGCCAGCAGCTTGGTGATAACTAGCGGGGGGCGGAGCTCCTACAATGAGCAGTTCTTC.

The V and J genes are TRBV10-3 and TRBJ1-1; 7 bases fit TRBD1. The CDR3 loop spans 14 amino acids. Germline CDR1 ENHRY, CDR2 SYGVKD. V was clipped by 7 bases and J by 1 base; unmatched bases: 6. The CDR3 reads CAITRQGKNTEAFF. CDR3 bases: TGTGCCATCACCCGACAGGGAAAGAACACTGAAGCTTTCTTT.

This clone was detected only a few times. CDR3 nucleotides: TGTGCCAGCACCCCTCGGAACACTGAAGCTTTCTTT. It translates to CASTPRNTEAFF. This rearrangement joins TRBV7-9 to TRBJ1-1; D gene ambiguous. Germline values: CDR1 SEHNR, CDR2 FQNEAQ (reference sequence). The CDR3 spans 12 residues. Between the trimmed V and J ends, which lost 7 bases and 1 base, there was a span of 7 bases.

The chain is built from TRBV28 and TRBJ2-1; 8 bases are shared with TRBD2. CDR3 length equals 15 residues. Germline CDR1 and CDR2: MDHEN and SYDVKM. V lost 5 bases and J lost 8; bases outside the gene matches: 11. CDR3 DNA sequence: TGTGCCAGCAGTCAGTCGGGGGGGCCCGCCTATGAGCAGTTCTTC. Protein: CASSQSGGPAYEQFF.

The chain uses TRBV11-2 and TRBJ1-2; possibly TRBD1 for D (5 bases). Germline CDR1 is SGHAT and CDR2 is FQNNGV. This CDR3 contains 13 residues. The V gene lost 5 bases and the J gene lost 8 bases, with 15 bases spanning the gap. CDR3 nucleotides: TGTGCCAGCAGCCCCTGGGGGGGGGACGGCTACACCTTC. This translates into CASSPWGGDGYTF. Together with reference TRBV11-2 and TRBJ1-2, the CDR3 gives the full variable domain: EAGVAQSPRYKIIEKRQSVAFWCNPISGHATLYWYQQILGQGPKLLIQFQNNGVVDDSQLPKDRFSAERLKGVDSTLKIQPAKLEDSAVYLCASSPWGGDGYTFGSGTRLTVV.

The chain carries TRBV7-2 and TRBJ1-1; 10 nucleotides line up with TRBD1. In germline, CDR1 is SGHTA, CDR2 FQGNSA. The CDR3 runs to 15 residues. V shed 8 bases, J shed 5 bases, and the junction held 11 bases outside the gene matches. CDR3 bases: TGTGCCAGCGGCTCGGACAGGGGGGTTTGGACTGAAGCTTTCTTT. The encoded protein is CASGSDRGVWTEAFF.

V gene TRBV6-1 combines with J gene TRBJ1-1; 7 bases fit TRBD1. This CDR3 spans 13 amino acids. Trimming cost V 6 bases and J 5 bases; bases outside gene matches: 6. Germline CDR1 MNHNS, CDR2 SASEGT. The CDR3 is CASRDRQGTEAFF. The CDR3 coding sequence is TGTGCCAGCAGGGACAGACAGGGAACTGAAGCTTTCTTT.

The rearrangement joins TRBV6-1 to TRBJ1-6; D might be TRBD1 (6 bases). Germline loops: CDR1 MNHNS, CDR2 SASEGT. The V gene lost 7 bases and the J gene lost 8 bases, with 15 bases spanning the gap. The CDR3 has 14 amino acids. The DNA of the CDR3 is TGTGCCAGCATCTTCCGGGGGGCGCATTCACCCCTCCACTTT. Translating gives CASIFRGAHSPLHF.

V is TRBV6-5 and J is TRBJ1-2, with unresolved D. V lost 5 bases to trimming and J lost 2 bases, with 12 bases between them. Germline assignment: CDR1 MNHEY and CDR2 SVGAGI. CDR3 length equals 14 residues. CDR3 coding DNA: TGTGCCAGCAGTCTACGGACGGGGAACTATGGCTACACCTTC. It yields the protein CASSLRTGNYGYTF.

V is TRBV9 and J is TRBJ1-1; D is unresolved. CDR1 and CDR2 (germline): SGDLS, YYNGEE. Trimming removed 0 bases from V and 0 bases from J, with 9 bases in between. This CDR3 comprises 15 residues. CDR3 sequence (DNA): TGTGCCAGCAGCGTAGACGAGGACTTGAACACTGAAGCTTTCTTT. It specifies CASSVDEDLNTEAFF.

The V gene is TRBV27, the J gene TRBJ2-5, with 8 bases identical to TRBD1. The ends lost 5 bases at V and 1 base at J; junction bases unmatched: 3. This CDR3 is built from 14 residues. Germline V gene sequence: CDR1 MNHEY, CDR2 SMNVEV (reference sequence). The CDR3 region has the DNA TGTGCCAGCAGTCGAGACAGGGGCCAAGAGACCCAGTACTTC. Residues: CASSRDRGQETQYF.

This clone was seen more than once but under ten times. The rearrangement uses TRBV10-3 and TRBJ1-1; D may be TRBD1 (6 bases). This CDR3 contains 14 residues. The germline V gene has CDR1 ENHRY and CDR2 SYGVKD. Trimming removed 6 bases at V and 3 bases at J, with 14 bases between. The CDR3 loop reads CAISPGGGDTEAFF. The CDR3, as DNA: TGTGCCATCAGCCCCGGAGGGGGGGACACTGAAGCTTTCTTT.

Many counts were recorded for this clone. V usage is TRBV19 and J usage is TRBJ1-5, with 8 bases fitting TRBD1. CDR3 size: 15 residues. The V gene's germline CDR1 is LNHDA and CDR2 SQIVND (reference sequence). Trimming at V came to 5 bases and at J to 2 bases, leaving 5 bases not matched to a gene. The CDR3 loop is CASSPRGRGNQPQHF. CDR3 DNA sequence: TGTGCCAGTAGTCCCAGGGGGCGAGGCAATCAGCCCCAGCATTTT. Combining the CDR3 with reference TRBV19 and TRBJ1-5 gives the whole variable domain DGGITQSPKYLFRKEGQNVTLSCEQNLNHDAMYWYRQDPGQGLRLIYYSQIVNDFQKGDIAEGYSVSREKKESFPLTVTSAQKNPTAFYLCASSPRGRGNQPQHFGDGTRLSIL.

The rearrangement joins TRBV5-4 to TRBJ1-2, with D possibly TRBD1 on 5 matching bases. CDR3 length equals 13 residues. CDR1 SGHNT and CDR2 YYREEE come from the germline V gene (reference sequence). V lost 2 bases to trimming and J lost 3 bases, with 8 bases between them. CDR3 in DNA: TGTGCCAGCAGCTTTACGGGGGACTATGGCTACACCTTC. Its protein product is CASSFTGDYGYTF.

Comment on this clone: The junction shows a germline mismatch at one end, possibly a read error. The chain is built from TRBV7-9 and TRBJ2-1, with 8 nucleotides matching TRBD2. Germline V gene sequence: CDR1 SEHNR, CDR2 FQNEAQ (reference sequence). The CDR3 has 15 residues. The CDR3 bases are TGTTCCAGCAGCCTCCCCGGGACTAGCTACAATGAGCAGTTCTTC. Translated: CSSSLPGTSYNEQFF.

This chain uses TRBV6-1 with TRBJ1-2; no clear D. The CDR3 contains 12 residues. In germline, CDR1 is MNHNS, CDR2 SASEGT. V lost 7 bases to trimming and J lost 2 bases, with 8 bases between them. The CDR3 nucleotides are TGTGCCAGCAAAGACACCAACTATGGCTACACCTTC. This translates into CASKDTNYGYTF.

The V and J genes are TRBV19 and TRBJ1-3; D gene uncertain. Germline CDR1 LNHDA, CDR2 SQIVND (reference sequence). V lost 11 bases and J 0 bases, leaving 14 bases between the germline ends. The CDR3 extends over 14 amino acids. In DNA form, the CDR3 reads TGTGCCTCGAAAAACCTACTCTCTGGAAACACCATATATTTT. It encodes CASKNLLSGNTIYF.

The CDR3: CASSYGGQGRHEQYF. The CDR3 DNA reads TGTGCCAGCAGTTACGGTGGACAGGGGAGACACGAGCAGTACTTC. The chain links TRBV6-5 to TRBJ2-7, with 9 bases fitting TRBD1. CDR3 length equals 15 residues. In germline, CDR1 is MNHEY, CDR2 SVGAGI. V was clipped by 2 bases and J by 5 bases; unmatched bases: 7.

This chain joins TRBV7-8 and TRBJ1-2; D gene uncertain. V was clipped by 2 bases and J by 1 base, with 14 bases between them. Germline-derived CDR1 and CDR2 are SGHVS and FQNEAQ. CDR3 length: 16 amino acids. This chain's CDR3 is CASSLSSGRHNYGYTF. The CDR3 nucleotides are TGTGCCAGCAGCTTATCTTCTGGGCGTCATAACTATGGCTACACCTTC. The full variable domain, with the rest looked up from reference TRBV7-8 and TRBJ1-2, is GAGVSQSPRYKVAKRGQDVALRCDPISGHVSLFWYQQALGQGPEFLTYFQNEAQLDKSGLPSDRFFAERPEGSVSTLKIQRTQQEDSAVYLCASSLSSGRHNYGYTFGSGTRLTVV.

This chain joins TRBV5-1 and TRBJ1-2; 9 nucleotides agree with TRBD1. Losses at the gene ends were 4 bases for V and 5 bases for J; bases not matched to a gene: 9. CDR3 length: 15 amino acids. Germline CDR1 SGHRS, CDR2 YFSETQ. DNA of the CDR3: TGCGCCAGCAGCCCGGGACAGGGAGATCAGTATGGCTACACCTTC. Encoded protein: CASSPGQGDQYGYTF.

This CDR3 reads CASSLNPGQQNDSPLHF. The CDR3 DNA follows: TGTGCCAGCAGCTTAAATCCGGGACAGCAAAATGATTCACCCCTCCACTTT. The V call is TRBV7-9, the J call TRBJ1-6, with TRBD1 identical over 7 bases. This CDR3 is built from 17 residues. Germline CDR1 SEHNR, CDR2 FQNEAQ (reference sequence). Unmatched junction bases numbered 12, after V lost 2 bases and J lost 8 bases.